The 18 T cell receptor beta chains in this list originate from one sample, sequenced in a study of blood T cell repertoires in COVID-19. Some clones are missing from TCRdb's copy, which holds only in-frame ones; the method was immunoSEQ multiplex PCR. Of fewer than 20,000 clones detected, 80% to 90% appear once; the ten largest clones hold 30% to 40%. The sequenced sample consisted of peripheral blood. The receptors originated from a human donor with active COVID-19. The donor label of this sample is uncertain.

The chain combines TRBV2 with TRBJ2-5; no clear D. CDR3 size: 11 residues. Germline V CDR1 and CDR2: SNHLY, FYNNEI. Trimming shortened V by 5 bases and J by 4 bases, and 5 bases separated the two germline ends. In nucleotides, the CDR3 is TGTGCCAGCAGTTCCGTAGAGACCCAGTACTTC. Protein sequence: CASSSVETQYF.

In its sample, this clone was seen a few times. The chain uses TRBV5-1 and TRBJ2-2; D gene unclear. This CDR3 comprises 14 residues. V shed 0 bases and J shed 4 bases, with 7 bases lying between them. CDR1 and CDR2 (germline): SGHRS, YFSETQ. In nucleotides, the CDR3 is TGCGCCAGCAGCTTGGCGGGTCGCACCGGGGAGCTGTTTTTT. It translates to CASSLAGRTGELFF.

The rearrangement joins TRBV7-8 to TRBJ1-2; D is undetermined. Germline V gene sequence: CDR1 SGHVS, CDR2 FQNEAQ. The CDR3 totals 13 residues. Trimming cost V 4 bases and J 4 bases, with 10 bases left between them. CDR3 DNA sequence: TGTGCCAGCAGCTCGCCGGGAATCTATGGCTACACCTTC. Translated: CASSSPGIYGYTF.

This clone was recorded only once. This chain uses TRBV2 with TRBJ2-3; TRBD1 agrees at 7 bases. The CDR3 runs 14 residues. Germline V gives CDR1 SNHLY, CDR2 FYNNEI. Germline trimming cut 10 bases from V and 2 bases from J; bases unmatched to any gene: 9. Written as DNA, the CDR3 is TGTGCCACCAAAGGGACAGCCAACACAGATACGCAGTATTTT. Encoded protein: CATKGTANTDTQYF. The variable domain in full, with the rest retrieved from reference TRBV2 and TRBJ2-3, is EPEVTQTPSHQVTQMGQEVILRCVPISNHLYFYWYRQILGQKVEFLVSFYNNEISEKSEIFDDQFSVERPDGSNFTLKIRSTKLEDSAMYFCATKGTANTDTQYFGPGTRLTVL.

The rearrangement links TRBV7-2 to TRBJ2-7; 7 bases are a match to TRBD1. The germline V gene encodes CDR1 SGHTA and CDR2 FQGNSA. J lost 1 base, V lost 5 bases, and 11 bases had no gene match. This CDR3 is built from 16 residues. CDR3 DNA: TGTGCCAGCAGCCCAACCCTCCGGGACAGTTCCTACGAGCAGTACTTC. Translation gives CASSPTLRDSSYEQYF.

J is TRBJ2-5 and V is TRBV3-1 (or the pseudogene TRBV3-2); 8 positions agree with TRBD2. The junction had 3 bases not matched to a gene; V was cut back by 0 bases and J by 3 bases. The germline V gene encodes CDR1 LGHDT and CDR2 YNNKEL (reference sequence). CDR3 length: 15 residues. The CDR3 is CASSQEGRGEETQYF. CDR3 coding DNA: TGTGCCAGCAGCCAAGAAGGGCGGGGGGAAGAGACCCAGTACTTC.

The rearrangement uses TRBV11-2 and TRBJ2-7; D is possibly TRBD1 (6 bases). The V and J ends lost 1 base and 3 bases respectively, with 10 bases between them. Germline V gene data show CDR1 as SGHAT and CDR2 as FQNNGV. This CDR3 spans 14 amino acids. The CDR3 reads CASSLVQGHYEQYF. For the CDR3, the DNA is TGTGCCAGCAGCTTAGTACAGGGCCACTACGAGCAGTACTTC.

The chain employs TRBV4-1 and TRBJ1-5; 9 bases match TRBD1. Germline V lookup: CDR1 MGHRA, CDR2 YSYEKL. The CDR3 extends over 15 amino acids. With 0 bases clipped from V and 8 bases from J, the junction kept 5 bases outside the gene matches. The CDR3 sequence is CASSQDGTGFEPQHF. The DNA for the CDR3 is TGCGCCAGCAGCCAAGACGGGACAGGGTTTGAGCCCCAGCATTTT.

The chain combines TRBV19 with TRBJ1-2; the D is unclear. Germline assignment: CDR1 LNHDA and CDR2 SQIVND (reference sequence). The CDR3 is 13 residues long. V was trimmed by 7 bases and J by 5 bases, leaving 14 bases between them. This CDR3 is CASMSSQLYGYTF. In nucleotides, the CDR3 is TGTGCCAGTATGAGCTCCCAACTTTATGGCTACACCTTC.

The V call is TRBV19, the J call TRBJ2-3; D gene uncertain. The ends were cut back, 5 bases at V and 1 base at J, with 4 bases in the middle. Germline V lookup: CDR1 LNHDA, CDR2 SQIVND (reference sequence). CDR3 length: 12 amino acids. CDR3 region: CASSRGTDTQYF. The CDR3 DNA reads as TGTGCCAGTAGTCGGGGCACAGATACGCAGTATTTT. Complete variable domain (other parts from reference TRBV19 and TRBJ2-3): DGGITQSPKYLFRKEGQNVTLSCEQNLNHDAMYWYRQDPGQGLRLIYYSQIVNDFQKGDIAEGYSVSREKKESFPLTVTSAQKNPTAFYLCASSRGTDTQYFGPGTRLTVL.

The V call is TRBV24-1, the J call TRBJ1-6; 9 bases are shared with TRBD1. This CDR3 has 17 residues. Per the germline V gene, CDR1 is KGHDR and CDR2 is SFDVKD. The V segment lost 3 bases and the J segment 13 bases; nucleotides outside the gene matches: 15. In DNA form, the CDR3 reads TGTGCCACCAGTGATGGATTACCGGGACAGGGCAGCCTGCCCCTCCACTTT. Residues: CATSDGLPGQGSLPLHF.

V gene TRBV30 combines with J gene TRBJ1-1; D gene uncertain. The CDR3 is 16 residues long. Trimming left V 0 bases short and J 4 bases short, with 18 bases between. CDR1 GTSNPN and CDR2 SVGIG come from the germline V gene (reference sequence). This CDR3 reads CAWSVPLLRGPTEAFF. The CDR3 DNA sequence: TGTGCCTGGAGTGTACCGCTTTTGCGGGGTCCCACTGAAGCTTTCTTT.

This CDR3 reads CASSPTGLAGDLDTQYF. The CDR3 DNA reads TGTGCCAGCTCACCAACAGGACTAGCGGGAGATCTGGATACGCAGTATTTT. This sequence joins TRBV18 and TRBJ2-3; the match to TRBD2 covers 13 bases. The V segment lost 2 bases and the J segment 6 bases; nucleotides outside the gene matches: 8. Germline CDR1 reads KGHSH; CDR2 reads LQKENI. CDR3 length equals 17 residues.

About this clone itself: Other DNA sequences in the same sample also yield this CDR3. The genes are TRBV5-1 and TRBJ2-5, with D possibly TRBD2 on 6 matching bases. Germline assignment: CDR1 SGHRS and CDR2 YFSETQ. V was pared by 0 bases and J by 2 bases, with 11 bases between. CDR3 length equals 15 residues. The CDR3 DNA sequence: TGCGCCAGCAGCTTGGTGGGGGACTTACAAGAGACCCAGTACTTC. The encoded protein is CASSLVGDLQETQYF.

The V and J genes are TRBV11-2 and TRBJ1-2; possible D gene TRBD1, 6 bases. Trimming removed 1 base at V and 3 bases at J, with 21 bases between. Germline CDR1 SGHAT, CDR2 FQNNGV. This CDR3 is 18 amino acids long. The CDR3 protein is CASSLAPRGPKPDYGYTF. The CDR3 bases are TGTGCCAGCAGCTTAGCCCCCAGGGGACCAAAACCAGACTATGGCTACACCTTC. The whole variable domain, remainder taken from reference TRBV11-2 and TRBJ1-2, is EAGVAQSPRYKIIEKRQSVAFWCNPISGHATLYWYQQILGQGPKLLIQFQNNGVVDDSQLPKDRFSAERLKGVDSTLKIQPAKLEDSAVYLCASSLAPRGPKPDYGYTFGSGTRLTVV.

The CDR3 DNA sequence: TGCGCCAGCAGCCCTGTAGCGGGAGGGTCCTACGAGCAGTACTTC. Amino acids: CASSPVAGGSYEQYF. The chain has TRBV5-1 and TRBJ2-7; 11 bases are shared with TRBD2. The V segment lost 4 bases and the J segment 1 base; nucleotides outside the gene matches: 4. CDR3 length equals 15 residues. Germline CDR1 is SGHRS and CDR2 is YFSETQ.

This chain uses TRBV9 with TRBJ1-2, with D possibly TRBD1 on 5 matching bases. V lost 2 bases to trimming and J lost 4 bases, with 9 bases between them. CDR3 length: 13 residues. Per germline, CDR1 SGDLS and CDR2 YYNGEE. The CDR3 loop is CASSVGGIYGYTF. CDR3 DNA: TGTGCCAGCAGCGTGGGGGGGATCTATGGCTACACCTTC. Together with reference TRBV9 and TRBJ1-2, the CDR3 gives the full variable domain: DSGVTQTPKHLITATGQRVTLRCSPRSGDLSVYWYQQSLDQGLQFLIQYYNGEERAKGNILERFSAQQFPDLHSELNLSSLELGDSALYFCASSVGGIYGYTFGSGTRLTVV.

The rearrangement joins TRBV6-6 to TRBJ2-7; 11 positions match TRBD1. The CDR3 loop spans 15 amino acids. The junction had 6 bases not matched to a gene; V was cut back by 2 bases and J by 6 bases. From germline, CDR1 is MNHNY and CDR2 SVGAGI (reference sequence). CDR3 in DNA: TGTGCCAGCAGTTACGGCCCCGGGACAGGGGGCGAGCAGTACTTC. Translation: CASSYGPGTGGEQYF.